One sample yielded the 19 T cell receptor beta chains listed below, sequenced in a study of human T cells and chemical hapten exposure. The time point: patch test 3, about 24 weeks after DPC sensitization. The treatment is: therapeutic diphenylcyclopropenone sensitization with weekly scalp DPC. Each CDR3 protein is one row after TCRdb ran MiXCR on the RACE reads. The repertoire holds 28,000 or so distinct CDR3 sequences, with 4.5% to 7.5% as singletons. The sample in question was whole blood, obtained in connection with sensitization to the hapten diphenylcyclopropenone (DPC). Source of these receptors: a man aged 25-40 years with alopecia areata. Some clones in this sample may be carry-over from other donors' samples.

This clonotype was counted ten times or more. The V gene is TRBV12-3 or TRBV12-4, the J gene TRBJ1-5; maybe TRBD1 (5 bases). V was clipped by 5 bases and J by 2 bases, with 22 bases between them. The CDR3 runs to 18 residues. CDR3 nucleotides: TGTGCCAGCAGTCTCCTGGGGGACTTATCGGTTGGCAATCAGCCCCAGCATTTT. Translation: CASSLLGDLSVGNQPQHF.

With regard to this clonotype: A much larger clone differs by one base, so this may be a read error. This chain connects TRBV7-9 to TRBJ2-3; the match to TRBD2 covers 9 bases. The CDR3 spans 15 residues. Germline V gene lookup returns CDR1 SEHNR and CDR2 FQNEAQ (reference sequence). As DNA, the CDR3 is TGTACCAGCAGCTTGACGCGGGGGGGCGTAGATACGCAGTATTTT. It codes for CTSSLTRGGVDTQYF.

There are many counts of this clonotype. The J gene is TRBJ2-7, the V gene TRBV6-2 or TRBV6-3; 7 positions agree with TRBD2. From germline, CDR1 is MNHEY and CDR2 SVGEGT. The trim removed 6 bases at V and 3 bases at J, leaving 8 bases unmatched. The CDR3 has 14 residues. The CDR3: CASRRLAGVYEQYF. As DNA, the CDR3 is TGTGCCAGCAGGCGCCTCGCGGGAGTCTACGAGCAGTACTTC.

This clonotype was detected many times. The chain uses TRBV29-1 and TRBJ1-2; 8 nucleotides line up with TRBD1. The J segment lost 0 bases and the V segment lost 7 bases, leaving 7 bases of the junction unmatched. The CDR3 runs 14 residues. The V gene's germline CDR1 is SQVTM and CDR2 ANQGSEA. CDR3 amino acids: CSATGEDSNYGYTF. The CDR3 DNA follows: TGCAGCGCGACAGGGGAGGATTCTAACTATGGCTACACCTTC.

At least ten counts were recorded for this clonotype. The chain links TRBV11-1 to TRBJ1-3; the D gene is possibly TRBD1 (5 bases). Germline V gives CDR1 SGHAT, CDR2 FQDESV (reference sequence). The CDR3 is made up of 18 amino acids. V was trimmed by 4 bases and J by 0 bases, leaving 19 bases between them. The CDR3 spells CASSSRVLNSRSGNTIYF. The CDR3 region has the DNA TGTGCCAGCAGCTCCAGGGTTCTAAACTCTCGCTCTGGAAACACCATATATTTT.

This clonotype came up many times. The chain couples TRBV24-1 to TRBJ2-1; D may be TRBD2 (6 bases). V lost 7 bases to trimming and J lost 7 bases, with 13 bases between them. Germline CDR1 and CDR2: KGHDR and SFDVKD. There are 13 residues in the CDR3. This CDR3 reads CATSNVGGNEQFF. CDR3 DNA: TGTGCCACCAGCAATGTCGGGGGAAATGAGCAGTTCTTC.

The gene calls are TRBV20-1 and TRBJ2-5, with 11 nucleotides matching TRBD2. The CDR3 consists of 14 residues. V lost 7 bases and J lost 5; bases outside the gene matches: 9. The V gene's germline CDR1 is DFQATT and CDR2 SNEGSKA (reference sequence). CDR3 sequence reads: CSVPSGGPRETQYF. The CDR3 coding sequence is TGCAGTGTCCCTAGCGGGGGGCCGCGGGAGACCCAGTACTTC.

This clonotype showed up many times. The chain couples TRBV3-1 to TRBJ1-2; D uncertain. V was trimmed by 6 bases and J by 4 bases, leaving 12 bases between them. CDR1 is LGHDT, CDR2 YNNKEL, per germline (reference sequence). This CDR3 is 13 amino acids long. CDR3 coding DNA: TGTGCCAGCAGTCCTGCCGACGCCTATGGCTACACCTTC. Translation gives CASSPADAYGYTF.

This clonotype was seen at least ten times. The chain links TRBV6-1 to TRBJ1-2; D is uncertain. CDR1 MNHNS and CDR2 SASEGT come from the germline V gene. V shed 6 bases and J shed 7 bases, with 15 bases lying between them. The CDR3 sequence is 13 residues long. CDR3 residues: CASSPNRGGGYTF. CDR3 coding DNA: TGTGCCAGCAGCCCCAACCGAGGTGGTGGCTACACCTTC.

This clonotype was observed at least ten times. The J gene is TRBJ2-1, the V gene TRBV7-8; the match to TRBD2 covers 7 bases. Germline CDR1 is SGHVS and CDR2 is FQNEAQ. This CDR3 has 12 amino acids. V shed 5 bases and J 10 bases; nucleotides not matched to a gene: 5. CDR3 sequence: CASSRERGEQFF. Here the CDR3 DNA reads TGTGCCAGCAGCCGTGAGCGGGGCGAGCAGTTCTTC.

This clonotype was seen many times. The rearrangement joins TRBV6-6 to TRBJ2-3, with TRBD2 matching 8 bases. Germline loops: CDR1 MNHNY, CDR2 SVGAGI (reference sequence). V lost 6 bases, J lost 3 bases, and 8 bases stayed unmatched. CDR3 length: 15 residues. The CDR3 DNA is TGTGCCAGCAGAGTAAGCGGGAGAGGGACAGATACGCAGTATTTT. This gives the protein CASRVSGRGTDTQYF.

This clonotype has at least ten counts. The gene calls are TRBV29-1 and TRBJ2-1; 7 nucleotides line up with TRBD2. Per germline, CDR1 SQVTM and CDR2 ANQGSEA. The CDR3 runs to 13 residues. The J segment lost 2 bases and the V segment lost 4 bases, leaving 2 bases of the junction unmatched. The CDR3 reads CSVVGTTYNEQFF. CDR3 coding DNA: TGCAGCGTTGTAGGGACTACCTACAATGAGCAGTTCTTC.

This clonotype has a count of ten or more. CDR3 coding DNA: TGTGCCAGCAGTTCCAGGAAATTCACCGGGGAGCTGTTTTTT. Translation gives CASSSRKFTGELFF. The chain recombines TRBV6-2 or TRBV6-3 with TRBJ2-2; D call uncertain. The germline V and J ends were trimmed by 4 bases and 4 bases, with 10 bases remaining between them. CDR1 is MNHEY, CDR2 SVGEGT, per germline. The CDR3 is 14 amino acids.

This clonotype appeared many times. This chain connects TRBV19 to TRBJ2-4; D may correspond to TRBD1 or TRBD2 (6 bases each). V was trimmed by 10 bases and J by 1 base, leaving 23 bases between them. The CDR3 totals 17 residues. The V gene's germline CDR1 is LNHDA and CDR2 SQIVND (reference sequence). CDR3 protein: CATRPGAKNMAKNIQYF. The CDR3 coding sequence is TGTGCCACCCGCCCGGGGGCCAAAAACATGGCCAAAAACATTCAGTACTTC.

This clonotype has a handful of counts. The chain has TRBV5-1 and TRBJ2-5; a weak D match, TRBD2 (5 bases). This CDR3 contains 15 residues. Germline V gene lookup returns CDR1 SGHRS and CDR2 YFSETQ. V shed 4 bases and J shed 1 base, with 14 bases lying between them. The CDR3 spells CASSPPESGQETQYF. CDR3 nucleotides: TGCGCCAGCAGCCCACCGGAGAGCGGCCAAGAGACCCAGTACTTC.

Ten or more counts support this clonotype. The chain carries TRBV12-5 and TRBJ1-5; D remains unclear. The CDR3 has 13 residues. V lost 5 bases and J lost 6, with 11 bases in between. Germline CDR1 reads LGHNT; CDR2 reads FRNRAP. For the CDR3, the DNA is TGTGCTAGTGGTCGGACGGAGGCTCAGCCCCAGCATTTT. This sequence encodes CASGRTEAQPQHF.

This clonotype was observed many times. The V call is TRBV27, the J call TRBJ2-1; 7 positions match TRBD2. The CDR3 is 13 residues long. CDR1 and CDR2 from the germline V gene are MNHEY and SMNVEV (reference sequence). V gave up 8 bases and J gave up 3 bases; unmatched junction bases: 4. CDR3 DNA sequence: TGTGCCAGCGGGGAGGGGTACTACAATGAGCAGTTCTTC. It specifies CASGEGYYNEQFF.

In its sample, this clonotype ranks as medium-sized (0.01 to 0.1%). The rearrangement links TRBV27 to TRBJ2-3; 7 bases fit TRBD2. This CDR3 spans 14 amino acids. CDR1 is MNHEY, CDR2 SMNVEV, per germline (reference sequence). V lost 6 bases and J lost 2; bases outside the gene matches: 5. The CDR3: CASRASGNTDTQYF. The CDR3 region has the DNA TGTGCCAGCAGGGCTAGCGGCAACACAGATACGCAGTATTTT.

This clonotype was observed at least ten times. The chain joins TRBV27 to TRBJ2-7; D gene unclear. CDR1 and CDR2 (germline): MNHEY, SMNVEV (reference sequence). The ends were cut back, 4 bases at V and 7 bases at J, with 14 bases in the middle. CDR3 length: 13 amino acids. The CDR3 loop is CASSSPTFGEQYF. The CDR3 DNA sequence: TGTGCCAGCAGTTCCCCCACCTTTGGAGAGCAGTACTTC.